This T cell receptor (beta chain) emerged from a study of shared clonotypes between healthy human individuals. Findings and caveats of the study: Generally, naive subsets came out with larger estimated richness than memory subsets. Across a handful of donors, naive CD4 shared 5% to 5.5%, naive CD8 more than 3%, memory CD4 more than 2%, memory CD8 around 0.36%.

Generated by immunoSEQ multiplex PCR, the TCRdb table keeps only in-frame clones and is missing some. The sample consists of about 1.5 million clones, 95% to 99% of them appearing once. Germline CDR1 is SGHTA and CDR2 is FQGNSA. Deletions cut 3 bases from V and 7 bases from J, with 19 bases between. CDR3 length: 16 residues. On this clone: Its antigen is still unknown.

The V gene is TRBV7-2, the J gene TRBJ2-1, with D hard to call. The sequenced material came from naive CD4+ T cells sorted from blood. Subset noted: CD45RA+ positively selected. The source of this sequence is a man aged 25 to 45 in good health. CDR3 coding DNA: TGTGCCAGCAGCTTCCTCGGTCCCCTGGTAGTGAATGAGCAGTTCTTC. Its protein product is CASSFLGPLVVNEQFF.